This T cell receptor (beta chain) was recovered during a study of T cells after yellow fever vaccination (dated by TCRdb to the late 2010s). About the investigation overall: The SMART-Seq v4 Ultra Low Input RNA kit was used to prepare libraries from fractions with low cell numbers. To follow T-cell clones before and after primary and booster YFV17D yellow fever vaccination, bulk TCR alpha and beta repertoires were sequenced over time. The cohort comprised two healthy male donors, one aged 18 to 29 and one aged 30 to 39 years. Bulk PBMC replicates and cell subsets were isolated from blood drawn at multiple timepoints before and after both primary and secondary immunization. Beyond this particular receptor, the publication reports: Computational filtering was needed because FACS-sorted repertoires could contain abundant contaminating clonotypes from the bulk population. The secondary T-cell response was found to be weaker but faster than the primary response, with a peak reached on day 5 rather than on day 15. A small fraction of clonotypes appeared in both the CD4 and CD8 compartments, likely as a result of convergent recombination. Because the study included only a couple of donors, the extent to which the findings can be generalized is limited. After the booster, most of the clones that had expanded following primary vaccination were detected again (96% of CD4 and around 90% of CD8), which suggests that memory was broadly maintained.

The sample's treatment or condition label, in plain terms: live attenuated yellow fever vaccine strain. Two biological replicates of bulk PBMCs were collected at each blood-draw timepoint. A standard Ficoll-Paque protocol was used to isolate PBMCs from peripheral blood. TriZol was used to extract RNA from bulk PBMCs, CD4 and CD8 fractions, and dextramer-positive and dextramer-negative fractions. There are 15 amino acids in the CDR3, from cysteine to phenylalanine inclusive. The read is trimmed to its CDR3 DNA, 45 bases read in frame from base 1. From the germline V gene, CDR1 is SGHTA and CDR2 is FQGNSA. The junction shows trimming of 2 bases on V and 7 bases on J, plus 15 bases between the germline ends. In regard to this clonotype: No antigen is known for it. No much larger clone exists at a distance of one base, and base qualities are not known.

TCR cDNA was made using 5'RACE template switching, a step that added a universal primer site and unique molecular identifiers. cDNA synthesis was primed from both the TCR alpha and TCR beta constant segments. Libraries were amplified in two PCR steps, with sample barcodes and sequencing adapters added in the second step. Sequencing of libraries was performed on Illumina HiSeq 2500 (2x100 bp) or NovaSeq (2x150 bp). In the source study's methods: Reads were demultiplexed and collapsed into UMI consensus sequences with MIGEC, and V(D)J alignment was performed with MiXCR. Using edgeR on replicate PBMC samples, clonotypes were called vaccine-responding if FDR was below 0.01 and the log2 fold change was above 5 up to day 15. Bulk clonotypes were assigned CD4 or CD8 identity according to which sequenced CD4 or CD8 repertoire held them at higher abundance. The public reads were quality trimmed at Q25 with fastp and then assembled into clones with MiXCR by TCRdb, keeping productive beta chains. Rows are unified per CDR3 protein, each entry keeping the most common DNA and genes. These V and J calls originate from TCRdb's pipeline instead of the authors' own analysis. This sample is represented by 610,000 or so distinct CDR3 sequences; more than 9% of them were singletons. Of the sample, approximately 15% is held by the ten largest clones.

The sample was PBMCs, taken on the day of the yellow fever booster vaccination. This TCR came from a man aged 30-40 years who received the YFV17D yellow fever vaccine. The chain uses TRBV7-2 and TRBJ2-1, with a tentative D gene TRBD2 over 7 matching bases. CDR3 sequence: CASSLWGGGGNEQFF. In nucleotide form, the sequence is TGTGCCAGCAGCTTATGGGGGGGAGGGGGGAATGAGCAGTTCTTC.